A selection of T cell receptor beta chains follows, all from one sample in a study of T-cell memory formation after mild COVID-19. TCRdb re-derived calls from the 5' RACE reads in MiXCR, one entry per CDR3 protein. Of 350,000 to 500,000 distinct CDR3 sequences listed, 20% to 30% were seen once; the top ten hold around 13%. Sequencing used PBMCs or a T cell subset sorted from them (not recorded which). These receptors all stem from an adult woman who had mild COVID-19 (a few samples of this study predate the infection). Cell type and time point are not known. Each CDR3 is given with its conserved first and last residue. The order of the fields is J gene, V gene, clone size, D gene, CDR3 protein, CDR3 DNA. D genes are given only for firm matches. Clone sizes are given selectively: once, few, many, or a class where the clone is expanded.

J: TRBJ2-5; V: TRBV2; size: NA; D: NA; CDR3: CASSYGRGETQYF; DNA: TGTGCCAGCAGTTACGGGAGAGGCGAGACCCAGTACTTC
J: TRBJ1-2; V: TRBV6-5; size: few; D: NA; CDR3: CASSYSYGALNNGYTF; DNA: TGTGCCAGCAGTTACTCGTATGGTGCCCTTAACAATGGCTACACCTTC
J: TRBJ1-1; V: TRBV4-1; size: NA; D: NA; CDR3: CASRAGTRGTEAFF; DNA: TGCGCCAGCAGGGCAGGGACCCGAGGGACTGAAGCTTTCTTT
J: TRBJ2-1; V: TRBV7-3; size: NA; D: NA; CDR3: CASSQVGREQFF; DNA: TGTGCCAGCAGCCAGGTGGGACGAGAGCAGTTCTTC
J: TRBJ2-4; V: TRBV19; size: few; D: NA; CDR3: CASSMWGSQAKNIQYF; DNA: TGTGCCAGTAGTATGTGGGGCAGTCAAGCCAAAAACATTCAGTACTTC
J: TRBJ2-1; V: TRBV5-1; size: NA; D: NA; CDR3: CASSLDMSTYNEQFF; DNA: TGCGCCAGCAGCTTGGATATGTCGACCTACAATGAGCAGTTCTTC
J: TRBJ1-1; V: TRBV10-2; size: few; D: NA; CDR3: CASRIGREVEAFF; DNA: TGCGCCAGCAGAATTGGGAGGGAGGTAGAAGCTTTCTTT
J: TRBJ2-4; V: TRBV9; size: many; D: NA; CDR3: CASSVESESIQYF; DNA: TGTGCCAGCAGCGTAGAATCAGAGAGCATTCAGTACTTC
J: TRBJ1-1; V: TRBV2; size: NA; D: NA; CDR3: CASMPGQLNTEAFF; DNA: TGTGCCAGCATGCCGGGGCAGCTGAACACTGAAGCTTTCTTT
J: TRBJ2-7; V: TRBV14; size: NA; D: NA; CDR3: CASSQETGRGEKQYF; DNA: TGTGCCAGCAGCCAAGAAACCGGGAGAGGAGAGAAGCAGTACTTC
J: TRBJ2-7; V: TRBV2; size: NA; D: NA; CDR3: CASSIVVRQGEYF; DNA: TGTGCCAGCAGTATCGTCGTTCGGCAGGGCGAGTACTTC
J: TRBJ2-1; V: TRBV7-6; size: few; D: NA; CDR3: CASSLGRGSSYNEQFF; DNA: TGTGCCAGCAGCTTGGGGAGGGGGAGCTCCTACAATGAGCAGTTCTTC
J: TRBJ2-5; V: TRBV14; size: many; D: NA; CDR3: CASSYTLHETQYF; DNA: TGTGCCAGCAGCTACACTCTTCACGAGACCCAGTACTTC
J: TRBJ1-5; V: TRBV20-1; size: NA; D: NA; CDR3: CSARPFKGVSDNQPQHF; DNA: TGCAGTGCTAGACCATTCAAGGGGGTATCGGACAATCAGCCCCAGCATTTT
J: TRBJ2-3; V: TRBV7-2; size: few; D: TRBD2; CDR3: CASSWTSGVSDTQYF; DNA: TGTGCCAGCAGCTGGACTAGCGGGGTGTCAGATACGCAGTATTTT
J: TRBJ1-2; V: TRBV12-3/TRBV12-4; size: NA; D: TRBD1; CDR3: CASSRPGTGHGYTF; DNA: TGTGCCAGCAGTCGACCTGGGACAGGGCACGGCTACACCTTC
J: TRBJ1-1; V: TRBV7-2; size: once; D: NA; CDR3: CASSSHSMNTEAFF; DNA: TGTGCCAGCAGCTCGCATAGCATGAACACTGAAGCTTTCTTT
J: TRBJ2-1; V: TRBV29-1; size: few; D: TRBD2; CDR3: CSGGTSGGETYNEQFF; DNA: TGCAGCGGAGGGACTAGCGGGGGGGAGACCTACAATGAGCAGTTCTTC
J: TRBJ2-3; V: TRBV5-1; size: many; D: TRBD1; CDR3: CASSGGRGRSDTQYF; DNA: TGCGCCAGCAGCGGGGGCAGGGGGCGGTCAGATACGCAGTATTTT
J: TRBJ1-2; V: TRBV6-2/TRBV6-3; size: NA; D: NA; CDR3: CASSDTGFVYGYTF; DNA: TGTGCCAGCAGCGATACAGGGTTCGTCTATGGCTACACCTTC
J: TRBJ1-1; V: TRBV12-3/TRBV12-4; size: few; D: NA; CDR3: CASSRETGLMNTEAFF; DNA: TGTGCCAGCAGTCGAGAGACAGGACTCATGAACACTGAAGCTTTCTTT
J: TRBJ1-1; V: TRBV19; size: few; D: NA; CDR3: CASTRDSRNTEAFF; DNA: TGTGCCAGTACTCGGGACTCCCGGAACACTGAAGCTTTCTTT
J: TRBJ2-5; V: TRBV24-1; size: NA; D: NA; CDR3: CATSDLPLETQYF; DNA: TGTGCCACCAGTGATTTGCCCCTAGAGACCCAGTACTTC
J: TRBJ1-2; V: TRBV29-1; size: NA; D: NA; CDR3: CSVVPLGGSGYGYTF; DNA: TGCAGCGTTGTACCCTTGGGAGGGTCGGGGTATGGCTACACCTTC
J: TRBJ1-1; V: TRBV7-9; size: NA; D: TRBD1; CDR3: CASSSMQGGNTEAFF; DNA: TGTGCCAGCAGCTCCATGCAGGGGGGAAACACTGAAGCTTTCTTT
J: TRBJ2-1; V: TRBV7-9; size: NA; D: TRBD2; CDR3: CASSPRGTTTYNEQFF; DNA: TGTGCCAGCAGCCCTCGAGGGACTACAACCTACAATGAGCAGTTCTTC
J: TRBJ2-7; V: TRBV5-1; size: few; D: NA; CDR3: CASSYAGQLYEQYF; DNA: TGCGCCAGCAGCTACGCGGGACAACTCTACGAGCAGTACTTC
J: TRBJ2-3; V: TRBV29-1; size: few; D: TRBD2; CDR3: CSVTGTSGRETDTQYF; DNA: TGCAGCGTGACCGGGACTAGCGGGAGGGAAACAGATACGCAGTATTTT
J: TRBJ2-2; V: TRBV7-9; size: NA; D: NA; CDR3: CASSLEPYTGELFF; DNA: TGTGCCAGCAGCTTAGAGCCATACACCGGGGAGCTGTTTTTT
J: TRBJ2-5; V: TRBV7-2; size: NA; D: NA; CDR3: CASRPSQETQYF; DNA: TGTGCCAGCAGACCGTCACAAGAGACCCAGTACTTC
J: TRBJ2-1; V: TRBV7-8; size: NA; D: NA; CDR3: CASSLGSSGTDNEQFF; DNA: TGTGCCAGCAGCTTAGGTTCCTCCGGTACAGACAATGAGCAGTTCTTC
J: TRBJ2-5; V: TRBV6-6; size: NA; D: NA; CDR3: CASSSSTRGGSQYF; DNA: NA
J: TRBJ1-2; V: TRBV6-1; size: few; D: NA; CDR3: CASMYRVLDGYTF; DNA: TGTGCCAGCATGTACAGGGTCCTTGATGGCTACACCTTC
J: TRBJ2-4; V: TRBV3-1; size: many; D: TRBD1; CDR3: CASSWTGSVIQYF; DNA: TGTGCCAGCAGCTGGACAGGGTCGGTCATTCAGTACTTC
J: TRBJ2-7; V: TRBV20-1; size: few; D: TRBD2; CDR3: CSARDERGGFYEQYF; DNA: TGCAGTGCTAGAGACGAGCGGGGGGGATTCTACGAGCAGTACTTC